The 7 T cell receptor beta chains given below trace back to one sample, sequenced in a study of prognosis after radiotherapy for stage I lung cancer. Genomic DNA yielded TCR beta CDR3, amplified by two-round multiplex PCR. Every TRBV and TRBJ gene had its own specific primer in first-round PCR. MiXCR was run by TCRdb on the multiplex PCR reads, yielding one entry per CDR3 protein. This table has about 36,000 distinct CDR3 sequences, 32% appearing once. Sequenced here: PBMCs, sampled before or after stereotactic body radiation therapy (not recorded which). The source is a donor aged 50 or older with non-small cell lung cancer.

The chain carries TRBV28 and TRBJ1-2; D not certain. CDR3 size: 10 residues. V shed 10 bases and J shed 4 bases, with 7 bases lying between them. Germline-derived CDR1 and CDR2 are MDHEN and SYDVKM. The CDR3 coding sequence is TGTGCCACCGTTCTCTATGGCTACACCTTC. Protein: CATVLYGYTF.

This clonotype appeared many times. V gene TRBV25-1 combines with J gene TRBJ1-3; D uncertain. This CDR3 spans 14 amino acids. Trimming pared 3 bases from V and 4 bases from J, leaving 10 bases between. The germline gives CDR1 MGHDK, CDR2 SYGVNS. In nucleotides, the CDR3 is TGTGCCAGCAGTGATACCGGGAAGGGAAACACCATATATTTT. As protein: CASSDTGKGNTIYF.

About this clonotype itself: The conserved phenylalanine or tryptophan normally closing the CDR3 is absent here, so this likely arose from a read error. V and J are TRBV3-1 and TRBJ2-5; 7 positions match TRBD1. The CDR3 loop spans 14 amino acids. With V trimmed by 3 bases and J by 5 bases, 6 bases remained unmatched. In germline, CDR1 is LGHDT, CDR2 YNNKEL (reference sequence). CDR3 nucleotides: TGTGCCAGCAGCCAGAGGGACAGCGAGGAGACCCAGTACCTC. Translating it yields CASSQRDSEETQYL.

Of note for this clonotype: One end of the junction fails to match germline, which may point to a read error. The chain uses TRBV6-2 or TRBV6-3 and TRBJ1-6; TRBD1 matches 8 bases. From germline, CDR1 is MNHEY and CDR2 SVGEGT. CDR3 length equals 16 residues. CDR3 sequence: CASSTGLTGEGSPLRF. In DNA, the CDR3 is TGTGCCAGCAGTACTGGACTGACAGGGGAGGGATCACCCCTCCGCTTT.

Regarding this clonotype: This may arise from a read error, as a much more abundant clone is one base away. As the CDR3 is not closed by the conserved phenylalanine or tryptophan, this likely results from a read error. The chain carries TRBV9 and TRBJ1-6; tentatively, D is TRBD1 (5 bases). Trimming removed 9 bases at V and 7 bases at J, with 14 bases between. The CDR3 runs to 13 residues. Germline-derived CDR1 and CDR2 are SGDLS and YYNGEE. In DNA, the CDR3 is TGTGCCACCTCAAGGGGTTACAATTCACCCCTCCACCTT. It specifies CATSRGYNSPLHL.

This clonotype was counted at least ten times. The chain has TRBV6-4 and TRBJ1-4, with TRBD1 as a possible D gene (6 bases). The CDR3 length is 15 residues. V was shortened by 3 bases and J by 8 bases, with 16 bases between the two germline ends. Germline V gene lookup returns CDR1 MRHNA and CDR2 SNTAGT. CDR3 DNA: TGTGCCAGCAGTGAAGCCACAGGGTTGGACGAAAAACTGTTTTTT. As protein: CASSEATGLDEKLFF.

This clonotype was observed a handful of times. The chain has TRBV4-1 and TRBJ1-1; no clear D gene. V was shortened by 0 bases and J by 1 base, with 12 bases between the two germline ends. Germline values: CDR1 MGHRA, CDR2 YSYEKL. The CDR3 sequence is 16 residues long. The CDR3 here is CASSQDIRAENTEAFF. The CDR3 DNA reads as TGCGCCAGCAGCCAAGATATTAGGGCAGAGAACACTGAAGCTTTCTTT.